The TCR beta chain described here comes from a study of cytomegalovirus exposure and HLA in healthy donors. Study-wide points: An Asian-associated ancestry cluster reportedly showed fewer N-insertions than the roughly 700-donor mean in a later analysis. Prior analysis indicated that the majority of TCR beta V segments exhibited productivity approximately 87% or approximately 30% of the time. There were under 200 TCR beta chains listed as cytomegalovirus-associated. TCR beta chains associated with HLA were, in a later analysis, more clonally expanded than equally common others.

PCR was performed using 60 Vbeta and 13 Jbeta primers. The repertoire was sequenced with immunoSEQ multiplex PCR; TCRdb's copy has only in-frame clones and lacks some. The data show more than 95,000 clones, 78% seen once. This CDR3 spans 13 amino acids. V lost 2 bases, J lost 6 bases, and 8 bases lay in between. Germline-derived CDR1 and CDR2 are MNHNY and SVGAGI (reference sequence). Concerning this clone itself: The antigen is unknown.

Sequencing used PBMCs. The TCR originated in a man aged 25 to 45 in good health and CMV-seronegative. V usage is TRBV6-6 and J usage is TRBJ2-1; D is unresolved. The chain's CDR3 is CASSYGSSNEQFF. CDR3 nucleotides: TGTGCCAGCAGTTACGGTTCGAGCAATGAGCAGTTCTTC.